A selection of T cell receptor beta chains follows, all from one sample in a study of cytomegalovirus exposure and HLA in healthy donors. Repertoires were generated with immunoSEQ multiplex PCR, while TCRdb's copy carries only in-frame clones and drops some. This sample carries about 240,000 clones, around 81% of them seen once, and the ten largest clones take about 8%. The material sequenced was PBMCs. These TCRs come from a woman aged 55-69 years in good health and CMV-seropositive. CDR3s include the opening cysteine and the closing phenylalanine or tryptophan. A D gene is named only where the DNA matches it firmly. The listing skips clone size in some rows; elsewhere it reads once, few, many or a size class.

TRBJ2-6,NA,TRBV19,TRBD1,TGTGCCGCTAAGGGACAGGGGTTGTCTGGGGCCAACGTCCTGACTTTC,CAAKGQGLSGANVLTF
TRBJ2-2,NA,TRBV6-5,TRBD1,TGTGCCAGCAGTTACTCGGCTAGGGGGCAAGGGGAGCTGTTTTTT,CASSYSARGQGELFF
TRBJ2-7,once,TRBV2,NA,TGTGCCAGCGAGGGTAGCGTACCCTACGAGCAGTACTTC,CASEGSVPYEQYF
TRBJ2-1,NA,TRBV5-1,NA,TGCGCCAGCAGCTTGCGCCCCACTATCGCCTCCTACAATGAGCAGTTCTTC,CASSLRPTIASYNEQFF
TRBJ1-4,NA,TRBV18,NA,TGTGCCAGCTCATTGCTACAGGGAACTAATGAAAAACTGTTTTTT,CASSLLQGTNEKLFF
TRBJ1-6,NA,TRBV27,NA,TGTGCCAGCAGTTTATCGGCCAGGGCACCCCTCCACTTT,CASSLSARAPLHF
TRBJ1-4,NA,TRBV18,NA,TGTGCCAGCTCGGCGAGAGGGTCAGCAACTAATGAAAAACTGTTTTTT,CASSARGSATNEKLFF
TRBJ2-5,NA,TRBV5-4,TRBD1,TGTGCCAGCAGCCCCTCGGACAGGGTGGAGACCCAGTACTTC,CASSPSDRVETQYF
TRBJ2-7,NA,TRBV25-1,NA,TGTGCCAGCAGTGAGGGACTCAGCTCCTACGAGCAGTACTTC,CASSEGLSSYEQYF
TRBJ2-1,NA,TRBV18,TRBD1,TGTGCCAGCTCTTTCCTCGGGACAGGGGACAATGAGCAATTCTTC,CASSFLGTGDNEQFF
TRBJ2-7,NA,TRBV6-1,NA,TGTGCCAGCAGTGAACGGAGCGTACCGTTACCCTACGAGCAGTACTTC,CASSERSVPLPYEQYF
TRBJ2-7,NA,TRBV2,NA,TGTGCCAGCAGTTATAGAAACTCCTACGAGCAGTACTTC,CASSYRNSYEQYF
TRBJ2-7,NA,TRBV7-2,NA,TGTGCCAGCAGCTTACCCAGCTCCTACGAGCAGTACTTC,CASSLPSSYEQYF
TRBJ2-7,NA,TRBV19,NA,TGTGCCAGTAGCCCAGGTTACTACGAGCAGTACTTC,CASSPGYYEQYF
TRBJ1-2,NA,TRBV11-3,TRBD1,TGTGCCAGCAGCTTCACAGGGGGAGCCGGCTACACCTTC,CASSFTGGAGYTF
TRBJ2-5,NA,TRBV29-1,TRBD1,TGCAGCGTTGGGGGTGGGCAGGGGGCGCGACCACAGTACTTC,CSVGGGQGARPQYF
TRBJ1-2,NA,TRBV28,TRBD1,TGTGCCAGCAGTGCCGGACAGGGCCACTATGGCTACACCTTC,CASSAGQGHYGYTF
TRBJ2-2,NA,TRBV7-9,TRBD1,TGTGCCAGCAGTGAGGGGGCCCCGGGTGTCGGGGAGCTGTTTTTT,CASSEGAPGVGELFF
TRBJ1-3,NA,TRBV29-1,NA,TGCAGCGTTGTTTTAGTGGGACAAAGGAGAAACACCATATATTTT,CSVVLVGQRRNTIYF
TRBJ2-7,NA,TRBV11-2,NA,TGTGCCAGCAGCTTAGCCGCAGGGTCCTCCTACGAGCAGTACTTC,CASSLAAGSSYEQYF
TRBJ2-7,NA,TRBV12-5,NA,TGTGCTAGTGGTTTGGTACTGAGACAGGAGTACGAGCAGTACTTC,CASGLVLRQEYEQYF
TRBJ2-7,NA,TRBV7-2,NA,TGTGCCAGCAGCTCCCAATCCGCCCGGGAGTACTCCTACGAGCAGTACTTC,CASSSQSAREYSYEQYF
TRBJ2-1,once,TRBV11-2,NA,TGTGCCAGCAGCTCAGGACGTCTAGCCCACAATGAGCAGTTCTTC,CASSSGRLAHNEQFF
TRBJ1-5,NA,TRBV4-1,NA,TGCGCCAGCAGCCCTAGGGTGAGGGCGCCCCAGCATTTT,CASSPRVRAPQHF
TRBJ1-2,NA,TRBV13,NA,TGTGCCAGCAGCTTAAATCTGGGGCCGAACTATGGCTACACCTTC,CASSLNLGPNYGYTF
TRBJ2-5,NA,TRBV4-1,TRBD2,TGCGCCAGCAGCCAATTACCAGCGGGAGGAGAGACCCAGTACTTC,CASSQLPAGGETQYF
TRBJ2-1,NA,TRBV6-1,NA,TGTGCCAGCAGTCCAATGAATGAGCAGTTCTTC,CASSPMNEQFF
TRBJ2-7,NA,TRBV27,NA,TGTGCCAGCAGCCCTAGAACAGGGTACGAGCAGTACTTC,CASSPRTGYEQYF
TRBJ2-2,NA,TRBV5-1,TRBD2,TGCGCCACTGTTAGCGGGAGCACCGGGGAGCTGTTTTTT,CATVSGSTGELFF
TRBJ1-1,NA,TRBV18,NA,TGTGCCAGCTCAGAGTTCACAGGGCTGGCTTTCTTT,CASSEFTGLAFF
TRBJ1-2,NA,TRBV5-6,TRBD1,TGTGCCAGCAGCTTGGTTCAGGGGGGCCACTATGGCTACACCTTC,CASSLVQGGHYGYTF
TRBJ2-7,NA,TRBV5-1,NA,TGCGCCAGCAGCCCCAGCCGGGGCGAGCAGTACTTC,CASSPSRGEQYF
TRBJ2-2,NA,TRBV28,TRBD1,TGTGCCAGCGGGGAAACGACAGGGATTTACACCGGGGAGCTGTTTTTT,CASGETTGIYTGELFF
TRBJ2-5,NA,TRBV20-1,NA,TGCAGTGCAATTCGGAGCGAGACCCAGTACTTC,CSAIRSETQYF
TRBJ2-1,NA,TRBV12-5,TRBD2,TGTGCTAGTAGATCCCTAGCGGGAGCTACCGACGGCAATGAGCAGTTCTTC,CASRSLAGATDGNEQFF
TRBJ1-3,NA,TRBV28,NA,TGTGCCAGCAGTTTAACAGGCCTCTCTGGAAACACCATATATTTT,CASSLTGLSGNTIYF
TRBJ1-1,NA,TRBV6-6,NA,TGTGCCAGCAGACCCGCGGGCCTGGCGGGCACTGAAGCTTTCTTT,CASRPAGLAGTEAFF